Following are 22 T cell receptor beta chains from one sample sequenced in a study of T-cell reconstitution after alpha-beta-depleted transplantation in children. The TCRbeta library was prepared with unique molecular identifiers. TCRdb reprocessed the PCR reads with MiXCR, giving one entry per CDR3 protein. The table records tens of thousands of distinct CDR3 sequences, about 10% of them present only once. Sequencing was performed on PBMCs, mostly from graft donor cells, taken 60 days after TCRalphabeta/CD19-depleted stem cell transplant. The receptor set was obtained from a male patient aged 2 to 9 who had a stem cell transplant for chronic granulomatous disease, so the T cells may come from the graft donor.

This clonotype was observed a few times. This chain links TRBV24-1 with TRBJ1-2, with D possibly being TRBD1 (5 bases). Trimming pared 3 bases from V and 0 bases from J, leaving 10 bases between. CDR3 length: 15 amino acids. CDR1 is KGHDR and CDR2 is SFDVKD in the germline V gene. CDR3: CATSDAQGANYGYTF. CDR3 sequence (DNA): TGTGCCACCAGTGATGCCCAGGGTGCTAACTATGGCTACACCTTC.

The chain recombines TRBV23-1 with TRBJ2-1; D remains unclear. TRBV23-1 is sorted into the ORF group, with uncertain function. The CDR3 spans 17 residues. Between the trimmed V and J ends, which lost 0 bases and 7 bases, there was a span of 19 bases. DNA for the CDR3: TGCGCCAGCAGTCAATCGCTGCAACCCAAGGAGAATAATGAGCAGTTCTTC. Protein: CASSQSLQPKENNEQFF.

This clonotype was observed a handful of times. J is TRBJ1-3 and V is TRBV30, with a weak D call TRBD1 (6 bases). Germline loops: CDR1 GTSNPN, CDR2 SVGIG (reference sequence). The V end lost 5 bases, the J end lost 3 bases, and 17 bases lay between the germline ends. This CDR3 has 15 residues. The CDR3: CAWCRGHLSGNTIYF. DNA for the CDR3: TGTGCCTGGTGCCGGGGACATCTAAGTGGAAACACCATATATTTT. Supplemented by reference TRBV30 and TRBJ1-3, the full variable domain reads SQTIHQWPATLVQPVGSPLSLECTVEGTSNPNLYWYRQAAGRGLQLLFYSVGIGQISSEVPQNLSASRPQDRQFILSSKKLLLSDSGFYLCAWCRGHLSGNTIYFGEGSWLTVV.

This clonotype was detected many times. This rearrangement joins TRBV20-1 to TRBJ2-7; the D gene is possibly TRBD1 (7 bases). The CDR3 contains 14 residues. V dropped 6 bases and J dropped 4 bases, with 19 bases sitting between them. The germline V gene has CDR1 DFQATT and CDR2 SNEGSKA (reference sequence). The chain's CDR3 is CSATVAGGPYEQYF. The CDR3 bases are TGCAGTGCCACGGTGGCAGGGGGGCCTTACGAGCAGTACTTC.

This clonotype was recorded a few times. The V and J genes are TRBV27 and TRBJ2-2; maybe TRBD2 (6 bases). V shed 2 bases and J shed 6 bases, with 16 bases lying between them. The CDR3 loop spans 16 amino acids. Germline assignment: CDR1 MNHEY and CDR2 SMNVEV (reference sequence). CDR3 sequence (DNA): TGTGCCAGCAGTTTAATTTTCGGGAGAAAGGCCGGGGAGCTGTTTTTT. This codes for CASSLIFGRKAGELFF.

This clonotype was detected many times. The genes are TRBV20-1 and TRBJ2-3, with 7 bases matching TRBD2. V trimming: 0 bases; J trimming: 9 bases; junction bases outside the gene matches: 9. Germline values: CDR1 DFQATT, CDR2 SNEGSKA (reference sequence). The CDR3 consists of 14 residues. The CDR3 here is CSARDSLAQETQYF. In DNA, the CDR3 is TGCAGTGCTAGAGATTCACTAGCGCAGGAAACGCAGTATTTT.

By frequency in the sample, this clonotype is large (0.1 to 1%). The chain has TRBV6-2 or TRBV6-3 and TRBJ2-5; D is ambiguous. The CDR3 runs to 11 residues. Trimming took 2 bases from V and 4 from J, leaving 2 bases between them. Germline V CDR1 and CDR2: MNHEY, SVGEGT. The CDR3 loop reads CASSYPETQYF. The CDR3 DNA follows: TGTGCCAGCAGTTACCCAGAGACCCAGTACTTC.

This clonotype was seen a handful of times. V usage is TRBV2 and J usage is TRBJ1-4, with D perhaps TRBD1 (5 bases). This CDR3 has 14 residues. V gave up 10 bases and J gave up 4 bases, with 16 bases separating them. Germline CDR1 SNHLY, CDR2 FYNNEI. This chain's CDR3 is CAISAQGRNEKLFF. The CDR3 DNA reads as TGTGCCATCTCGGCGCAGGGCCGTAATGAAAAACTGTTTTTT.

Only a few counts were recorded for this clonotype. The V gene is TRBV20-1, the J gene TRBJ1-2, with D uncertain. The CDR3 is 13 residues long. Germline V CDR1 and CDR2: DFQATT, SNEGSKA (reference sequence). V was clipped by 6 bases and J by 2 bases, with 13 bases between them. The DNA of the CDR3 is TGCAGTGCCCCCGACCGAGGAAACTATGGCTACACCTTC. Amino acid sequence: CSAPDRGNYGYTF.

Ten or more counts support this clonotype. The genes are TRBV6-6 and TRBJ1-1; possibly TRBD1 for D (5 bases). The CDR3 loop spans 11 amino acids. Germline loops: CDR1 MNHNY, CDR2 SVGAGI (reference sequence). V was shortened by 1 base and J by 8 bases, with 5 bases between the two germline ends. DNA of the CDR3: TGTGCCAGCAGTTACTACAGGGAAGCTTTCTTT. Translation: CASSYYREAFF.

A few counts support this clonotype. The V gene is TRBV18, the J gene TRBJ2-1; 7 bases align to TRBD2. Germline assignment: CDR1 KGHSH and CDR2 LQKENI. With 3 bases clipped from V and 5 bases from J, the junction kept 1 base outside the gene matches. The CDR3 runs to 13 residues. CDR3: CASSPGLNNEQFF. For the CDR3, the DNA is TGTGCCAGCTCACCGGGACTAAACAATGAGCAGTTCTTC.

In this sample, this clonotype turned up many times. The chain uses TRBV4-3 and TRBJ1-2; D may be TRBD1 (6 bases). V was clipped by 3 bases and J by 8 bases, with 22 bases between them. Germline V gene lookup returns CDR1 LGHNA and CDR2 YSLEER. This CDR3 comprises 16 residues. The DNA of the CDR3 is TGCGCCAGCAGCCATAGCTCTACAGGGCTACGGGGGGGCTACACCTTC. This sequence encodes CASSHSSTGLRGGYTF.

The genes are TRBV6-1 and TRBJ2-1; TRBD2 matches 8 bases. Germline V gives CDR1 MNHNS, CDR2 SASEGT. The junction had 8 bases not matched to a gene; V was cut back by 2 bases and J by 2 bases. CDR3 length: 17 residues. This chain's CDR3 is CASSEYLSGSPYNEQFF. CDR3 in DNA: TGTGCCAGCAGTGAATATCTGAGCGGGAGCCCCTACAATGAGCAGTTCTTC.

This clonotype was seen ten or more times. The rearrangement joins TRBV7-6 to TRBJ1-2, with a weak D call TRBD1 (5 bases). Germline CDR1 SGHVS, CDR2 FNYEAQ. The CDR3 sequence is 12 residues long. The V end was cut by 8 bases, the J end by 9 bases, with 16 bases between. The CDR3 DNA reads TGTGCCAGCCAAGGGGCCCTTGGGAGCTACACCTTC. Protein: CASQGALGSYTF.

This chain's CDR3 is CASSFTPGTVFPSPLHF. The CDR3 coding sequence is TGTGCCAGCAGTTTCACTCCCGGGACAGTTTTTCCTTCACCCCTCCACTTT. The chain recombines TRBV27 with TRBJ1-6; 7 nucleotides agree with TRBD1. Germline assignment: CDR1 MNHEY and CDR2 SMNVEV (reference sequence). This CDR3 spans 17 amino acids. J lost 9 bases, V lost 3 bases, and 14 bases had no gene match.

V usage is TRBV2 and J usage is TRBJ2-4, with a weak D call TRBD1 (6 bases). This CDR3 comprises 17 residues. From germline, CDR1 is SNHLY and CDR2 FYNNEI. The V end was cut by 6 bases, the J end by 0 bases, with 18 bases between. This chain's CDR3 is CASRAGAVLLAKNIQYF. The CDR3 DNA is TGTGCCAGCAGGGCAGGGGCCGTATTACTAGCCAAAAACATTCAGTACTTC.

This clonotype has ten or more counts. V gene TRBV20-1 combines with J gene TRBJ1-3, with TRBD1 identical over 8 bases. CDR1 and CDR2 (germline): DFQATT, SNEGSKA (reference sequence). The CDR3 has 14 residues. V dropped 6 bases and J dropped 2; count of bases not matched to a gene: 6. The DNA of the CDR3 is TGCAGTGCAGGGCAGGGGGCCCCTGGAAACACCATATATTTT. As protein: CSAGQGAPGNTIYF.

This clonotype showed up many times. CDR3: CASSLGGHSQETQYF. CDR3 coding DNA: TGCGCCAGCAGCTTGGGTGGCCATAGCCAGGAGACCCAGTACTTC. The J gene is TRBJ2-5, the V gene TRBV5-1, with no clear D. The CDR3 has 15 amino acids. CDR1 is SGHRS, CDR2 YFSETQ, per germline. V dropped 0 bases and J dropped 5 bases, with 14 bases sitting between them.

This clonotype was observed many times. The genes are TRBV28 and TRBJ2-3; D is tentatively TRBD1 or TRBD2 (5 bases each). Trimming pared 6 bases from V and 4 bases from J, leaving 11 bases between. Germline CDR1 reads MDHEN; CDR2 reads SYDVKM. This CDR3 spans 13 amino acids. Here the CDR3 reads CASRPRGPDTQYF. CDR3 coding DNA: TGTGCCAGCAGGCCCCGGGGCCCAGATACGCAGTATTTT.

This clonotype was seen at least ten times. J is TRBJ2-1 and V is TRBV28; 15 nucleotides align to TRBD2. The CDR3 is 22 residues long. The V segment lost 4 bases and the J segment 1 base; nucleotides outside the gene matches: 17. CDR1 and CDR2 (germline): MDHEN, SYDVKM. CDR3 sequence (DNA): TGTGCCAGCAGTTACCTACCCCGGACTAGCGGGAGGGCGAGTGGATCCTACAATGAGCAGTTCTTC. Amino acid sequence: CASSYLPRTSGRASGSYNEQFF.

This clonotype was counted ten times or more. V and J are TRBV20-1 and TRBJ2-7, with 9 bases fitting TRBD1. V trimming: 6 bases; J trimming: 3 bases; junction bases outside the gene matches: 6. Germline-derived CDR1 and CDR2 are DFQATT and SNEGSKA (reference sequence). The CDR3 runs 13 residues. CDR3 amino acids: CSANRDRVYEQYF. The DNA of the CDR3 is TGCAGTGCCAACCGGGACAGGGTCTACGAGCAGTACTTC.

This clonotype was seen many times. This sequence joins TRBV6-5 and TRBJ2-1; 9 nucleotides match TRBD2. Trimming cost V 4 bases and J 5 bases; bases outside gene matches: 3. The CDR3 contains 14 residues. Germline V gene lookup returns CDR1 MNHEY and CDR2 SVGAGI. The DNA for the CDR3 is TGTGCCAGCAGTTTTAGCGGGGGAAACAATGAGCAGTTCTTC. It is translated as CASSFSGGNNEQFF.